Below, one T cell receptor (beta chain) is given with its context. The antigen is unknown. These data are taken from a study of vaccination effects on CD4 cells after COVID-19. Study summary: The cohort was immunized with two doses of either the BNT162b2 or mRNA-1273 vaccine.

Sequencing was preceded by expansion of antigen-specific CD4+ T cells with viral peptide pools in the ViraFEST assay. Scientists isolated CD4+ T cells after an approximately 11-day culture period ended. Nobody among the vaccine recipients had prior SARS-CoV-2 infection (nucleocapsid antibodies were negative). The authors exchanged half the medium for IL-2 medium on days 3 and 7. Here immunoSEQ multiplex PCR was the method, and the copy in TCRdb shows in-frame clones only, minus some. The top ten hold under 14% of the sample, which has 35,000 to 50,000 clones, around 81% seen once. Study-level findings and limits: Marked clonal contraction of infection- and vaccine-induced clones was seen late after vaccination. Healthy vaccinees had only 1 of 255 vaccine-induced clones cross-react with common cold coronaviruses.

The CDR3 is 16 amino acids. Trimming shortened V by 1 base and J by 8 bases, and 20 bases separated the two germline ends. The germline V gene encodes CDR1 LGHDT and CDR2 YNNKEL (reference sequence). The starting material was CD4+ T cells from PBMCs cultured with SARS-CoV-2 spike peptides, obtained before COVID-19 vaccination. The chain joins TRBV3-1 (or the pseudogene TRBV3-2) to TRBJ1-1; tentative D call: TRBD1 (5 bases). The TCR was taken from a human donor who received a COVID-19 vaccine. CDR3 protein: CASSQGGQGESAEAFF. The DNA of the CDR3 is TGTGCCAGCAGCCAAGGAGGGCAGGGCGAATCTGCCGAAGCTTTCTTT.